This TCR beta chain was sequenced in a study of CD8+ T cells in alopecia areata. V was pared by 6 bases and J by 0 bases, with 6 bases of the junction left unmatched. Germline-derived CDR1 and CDR2 are MNHEY and SMNVEV (reference sequence). CDR3 size: 18 residues. After isolation, RNA underwent reverse transcription to generate cDNA as the sequencing template. Sequenced by immunoSEQ multiplex PCR; TCRdb stores in-frame clones only, minus some. The repertoire holds about 140,000 clones, with around 87% as singletons. The treatment is: oral pan-JAK inhibitor, 5-10 mg twice daily. The V and J genes are TRBV27 and TRBJ2-6; 12 bases are shared with TRBD2. The sequence derives from a human donor with alopecia areata. Specimen: CD8+ T cells sorted from blood, collected at week 4, from a patient treated with tofacitinib. The CDR3 DNA sequence: TGTGCCAGCAGCCATCTACTAGCGGGAGGCTCTGGGGCCAACGTCCTGACTTTC. Residues: CASSHLLAGGSGANVLTF. Looking up the rest from reference TRBV27 and TRBJ2-6 gives the full variable domain: EAQVTQNPRYLITVTGKKLTVTCSQNMNHEYMSWYRQDPGLGLRQIYYSMNVEVTDKGDVPEGYKVSRKEKRNFPLILESPSPNQTSLYFCASSHLLAGGSGANVLTFGAGSRLTVL.